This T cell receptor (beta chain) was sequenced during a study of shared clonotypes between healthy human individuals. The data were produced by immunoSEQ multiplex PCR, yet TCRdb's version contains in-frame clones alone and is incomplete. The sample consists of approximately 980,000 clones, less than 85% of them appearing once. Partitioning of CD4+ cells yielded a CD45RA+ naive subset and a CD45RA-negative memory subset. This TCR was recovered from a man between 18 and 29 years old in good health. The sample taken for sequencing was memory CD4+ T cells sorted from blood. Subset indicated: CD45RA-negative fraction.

CDR3: CASSVVEKLGDTQYF. In DNA form, the CDR3 reads TGTGCCAGCAGCGTAGTAGAGAAACTCGGAGATACGCAGTATTTT. The rearrangement uses TRBV9 and TRBJ2-3; no definite D call. This CDR3 has 15 residues. Germline V CDR1 and CDR2: SGDLS, YYNGEE. Deletions cut 0 bases from V and 5 bases from J, with 13 bases between.